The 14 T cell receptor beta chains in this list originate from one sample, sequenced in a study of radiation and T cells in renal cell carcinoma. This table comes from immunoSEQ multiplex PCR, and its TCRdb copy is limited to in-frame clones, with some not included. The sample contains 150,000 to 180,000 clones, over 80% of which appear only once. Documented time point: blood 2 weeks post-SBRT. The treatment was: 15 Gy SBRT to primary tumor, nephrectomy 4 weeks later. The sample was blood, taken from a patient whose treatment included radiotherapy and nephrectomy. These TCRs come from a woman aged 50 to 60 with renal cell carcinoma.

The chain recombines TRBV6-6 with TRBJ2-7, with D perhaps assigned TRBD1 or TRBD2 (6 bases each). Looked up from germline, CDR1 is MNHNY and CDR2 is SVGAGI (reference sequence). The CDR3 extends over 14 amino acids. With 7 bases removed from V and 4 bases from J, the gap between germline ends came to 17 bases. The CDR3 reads CASNQGGNRYEQYF. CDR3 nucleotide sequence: TGTGCCAGCAATCAAGGGGGGAACCGTTACGAGCAGTACTTC.

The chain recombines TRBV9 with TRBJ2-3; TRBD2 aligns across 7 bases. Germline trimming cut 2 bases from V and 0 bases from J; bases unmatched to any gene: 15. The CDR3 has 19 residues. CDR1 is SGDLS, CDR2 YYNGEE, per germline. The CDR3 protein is CASSVNPQPTGLSTDTQYF. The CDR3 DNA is TGTGCCAGCAGCGTCAACCCCCAACCTACGGGACTAAGCACAGATACGCAGTATTTT.

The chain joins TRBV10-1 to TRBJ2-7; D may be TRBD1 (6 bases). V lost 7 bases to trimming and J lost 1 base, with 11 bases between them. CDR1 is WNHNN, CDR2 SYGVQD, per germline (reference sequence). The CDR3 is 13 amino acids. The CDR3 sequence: CASNDDRSYEQYF. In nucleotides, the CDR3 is TGCGCCAGCAACGATGACAGGTCCTACGAGCAGTACTTC.

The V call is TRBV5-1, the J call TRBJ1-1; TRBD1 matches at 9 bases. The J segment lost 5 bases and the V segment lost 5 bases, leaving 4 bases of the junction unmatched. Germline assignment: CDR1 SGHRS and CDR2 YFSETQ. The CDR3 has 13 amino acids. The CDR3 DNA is TGCGCCAGCAGACGGACAGGGGTAACTGAAGCTTTCTTT. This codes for CASRRTGVTEAFF.

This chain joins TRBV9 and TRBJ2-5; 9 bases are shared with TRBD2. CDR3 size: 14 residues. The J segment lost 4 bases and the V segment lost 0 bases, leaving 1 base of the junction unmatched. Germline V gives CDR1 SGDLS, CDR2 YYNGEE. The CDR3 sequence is CASSVGAGGETQYF. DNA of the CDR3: TGTGCCAGCAGCGTAGGAGCGGGGGGAGAGACCCAGTACTTC.

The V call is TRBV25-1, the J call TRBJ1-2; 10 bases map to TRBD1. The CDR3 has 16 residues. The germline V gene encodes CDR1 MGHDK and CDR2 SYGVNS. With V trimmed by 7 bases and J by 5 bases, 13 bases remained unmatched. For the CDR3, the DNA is TGTGCCAGCACCGGAATTGGACAGGGGGAGTGGTATGGCTACACCTTC. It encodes CASTGIGQGEWYGYTF.

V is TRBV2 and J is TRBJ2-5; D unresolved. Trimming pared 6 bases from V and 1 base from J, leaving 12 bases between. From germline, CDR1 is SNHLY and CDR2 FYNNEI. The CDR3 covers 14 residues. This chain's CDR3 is CASSDYMAQETQYF. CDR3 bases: TGTGCCAGCAGCGATTACATGGCCCAAGAGACCCAGTACTTC.

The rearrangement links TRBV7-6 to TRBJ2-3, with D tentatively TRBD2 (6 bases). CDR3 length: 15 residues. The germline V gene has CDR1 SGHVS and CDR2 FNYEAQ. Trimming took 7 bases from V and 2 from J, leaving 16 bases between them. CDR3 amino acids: CASMPLGLHTDTQYF. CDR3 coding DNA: TGTGCCAGCATGCCATTGGGACTTCACACAGATACGCAGTATTTT.

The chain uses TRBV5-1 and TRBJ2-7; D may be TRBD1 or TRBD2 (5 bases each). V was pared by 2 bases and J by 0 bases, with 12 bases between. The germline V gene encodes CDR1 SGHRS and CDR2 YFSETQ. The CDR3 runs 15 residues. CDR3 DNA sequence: TGCGCCAGCAGCTTAGGGACGGTCAGCTCCTACGAGCAGTACTTC. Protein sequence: CASSLGTVSSYEQYF.

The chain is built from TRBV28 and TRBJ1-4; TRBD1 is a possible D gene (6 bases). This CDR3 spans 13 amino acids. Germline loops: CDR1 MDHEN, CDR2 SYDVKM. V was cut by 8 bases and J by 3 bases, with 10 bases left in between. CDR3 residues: CASLRTANEKLFF. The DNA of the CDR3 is TGTGCCAGCCTAAGGACAGCTAATGAAAAACTGTTTTTT.

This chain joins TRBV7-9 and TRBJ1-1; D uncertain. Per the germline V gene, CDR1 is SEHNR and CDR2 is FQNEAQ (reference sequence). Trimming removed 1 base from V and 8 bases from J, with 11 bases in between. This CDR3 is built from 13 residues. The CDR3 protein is CASSLDVSSEAFF. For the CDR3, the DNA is TGTGCCAGCAGCTTAGACGTTTCCTCGGAAGCTTTCTTT.

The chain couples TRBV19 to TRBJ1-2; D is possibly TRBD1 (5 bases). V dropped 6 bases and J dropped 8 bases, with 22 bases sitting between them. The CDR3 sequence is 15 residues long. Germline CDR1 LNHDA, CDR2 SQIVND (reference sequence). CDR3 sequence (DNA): TGTGCCAGTAGCCCCCCTACAGGACTTTTGGTGGGCTACACCTTC. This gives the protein CASSPPTGLLVGYTF.

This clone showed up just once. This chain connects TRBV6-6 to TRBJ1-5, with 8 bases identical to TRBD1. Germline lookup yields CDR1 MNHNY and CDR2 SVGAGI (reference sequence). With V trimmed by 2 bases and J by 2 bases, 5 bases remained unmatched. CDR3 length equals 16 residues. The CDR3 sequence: CASSYTSGGGNQPQHF. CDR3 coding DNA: TGTGCCAGCAGTTACACCTCAGGGGGCGGCAATCAGCCCCAGCATTTT.

The DNA for the CDR3 is TGTGCCAGCAGCTTTACCTCTGGGGCCAACGTCCTGACTTTC. The encoded protein is CASSFTSGANVLTF. The rearrangement links TRBV11-2 to TRBJ2-6; D unresolved. The length of the CDR3 is 14 residues. Deletions cut 3 bases from V and 0 bases from J, with 3 bases between. CDR1 is SGHAT and CDR2 is FQNNGV in the germline V gene.